This T cell receptor (beta chain) was captured in a study of blood T cell repertoires in COVID-19. In germline, CDR1 is SNHLY, CDR2 FYNNEI. V was pared by 7 bases and J by 4 bases, with 5 bases between. The CDR3 has 12 residues. Libraries were prepared by immunoSEQ multiplex PCR; TCRdb keeps only in-frame clonotypes and omits some of them. The sample lists hundreds of thousands of clones; 70% to 90% were seen once. The gene calls are TRBV2 and TRBJ1-6; the D is unclear. The sample was PBMCs or T cells enriched from blood (not recorded which). The TCR originated in a woman between 40 and 55 years old who had recovered from COVID-19. The CDR3 sequence is CASTFYNSPLHF. The DNA for the CDR3 is TGTGCCAGCACCTTTTATAATTCACCCCTCCACTTT.